A few counts support the clone carrying this T cell receptor beta chain. Its antigen is unidentified. The data stem from a study of T cell responses to AZD1222 COVID-19 vaccine. Study-level information: Pooled in the analysis were second doses at about 4 or about 12 weeks.

Clones were sequenced by immunoSEQ multiplex PCR, and TCRdb holds only the in-frame ones, with some missing. Of 100,000 or so clones listed, 85% to 90% were seen once; the top ten hold over 15%. Study-wide results and caveats: The donor cohort was predominantly white British with a female majority, and clonal diversity may have been underestimated. Spike-specific TCR breadth rose after two AZD1222 doses, and depth rose as well. Targeting of unmutated variant regions was reportedly seen in nearly half of spike-specific TCRs.

Germline-derived CDR1 and CDR2 are SGDLS and YYNGEE. The ends lost 3 bases at V and 7 bases at J; junction bases unmatched: 13. This CDR3 contains 15 residues. The sample was peripheral blood, taken on day 0 of AZD1222 vaccination. This receptor was obtained from an adult in good health. This chain uses TRBV9 with TRBJ2-7, with TRBD1 matching 7 bases. The CDR3 coding sequence is TGTGCCAGCAGCGCGACAGGGCCCCCGGGGAGAGAGCAGTACTTC. Its translation: CASSATGPPGREQYF. Supplemented by reference TRBV9 and TRBJ2-7, the full variable domain reads DSGVTQTPKHLITATGQRVTLRCSPRSGDLSVYWYQQSLDQGLQFLIQYYNGEERAKGNILERFSAQQFPDLHSELNLSSLELGDSALYFCASSATGPPGREQYFGPGTRLTVT.